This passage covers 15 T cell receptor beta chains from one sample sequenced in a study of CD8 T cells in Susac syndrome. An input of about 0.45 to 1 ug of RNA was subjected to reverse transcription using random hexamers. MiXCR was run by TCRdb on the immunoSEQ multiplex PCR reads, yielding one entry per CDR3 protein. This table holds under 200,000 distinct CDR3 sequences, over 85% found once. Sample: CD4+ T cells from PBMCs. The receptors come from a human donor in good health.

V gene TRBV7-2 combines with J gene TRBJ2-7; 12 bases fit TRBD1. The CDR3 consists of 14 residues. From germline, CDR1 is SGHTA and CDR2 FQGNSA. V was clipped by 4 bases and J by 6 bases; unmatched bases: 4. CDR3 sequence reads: CASSSGQGASEQYF. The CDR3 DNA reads TGTGCCAGCAGCTCGGGACAGGGGGCCTCCGAGCAGTACTTC.

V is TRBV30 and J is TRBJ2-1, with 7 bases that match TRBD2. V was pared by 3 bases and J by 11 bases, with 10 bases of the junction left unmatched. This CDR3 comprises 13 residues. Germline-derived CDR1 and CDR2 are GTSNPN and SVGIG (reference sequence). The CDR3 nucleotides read TGTGCCTGGAGAGGATCGGGAGGCTTCCAGCAGTTCTTC. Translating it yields CAWRGSGGFQQFF.

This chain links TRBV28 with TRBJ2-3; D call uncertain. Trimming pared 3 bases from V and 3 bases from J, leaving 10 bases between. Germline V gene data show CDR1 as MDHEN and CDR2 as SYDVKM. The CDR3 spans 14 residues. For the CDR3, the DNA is TGTGCCAGCAGTTTCGGGTCCTTTACAGATACGCAGTATTTT. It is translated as CASSFGSFTDTQYF. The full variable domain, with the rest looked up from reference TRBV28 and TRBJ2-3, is DVKVTQSSRYLVKRTGEKVFLECVQDMDHENMFWYRQDPGLGLRLIYFSYDVKMKEKGDIPEGYSVSREKKERFSLILESASTNQTSMYLCASSFGSFTDTQYFGPGTRLTVL.

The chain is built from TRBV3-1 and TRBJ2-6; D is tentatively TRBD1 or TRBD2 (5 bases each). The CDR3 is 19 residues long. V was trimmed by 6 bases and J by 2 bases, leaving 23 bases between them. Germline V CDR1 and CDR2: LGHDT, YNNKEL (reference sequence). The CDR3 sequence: CASSPLPLGESTGANVLTF. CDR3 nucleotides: TGTGCCAGCAGTCCCCTCCCACTGGGGGAGAGCACTGGGGCCAACGTCCTGACTTTC. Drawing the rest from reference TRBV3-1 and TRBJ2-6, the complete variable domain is DTAVSQTPKYLVTQMGNDKSIKCEQNLGHDTMYWYKQDSKKFLKIMFSYNNKELIINETVPNRFSPKSPDKAHLNLHINSLELGDSAVYFCASSPLPLGESTGANVLTFGAGSRLTVL.

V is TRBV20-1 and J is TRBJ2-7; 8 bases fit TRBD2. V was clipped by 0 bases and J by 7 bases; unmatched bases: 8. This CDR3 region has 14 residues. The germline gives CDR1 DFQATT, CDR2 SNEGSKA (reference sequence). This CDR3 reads CSARDPGTSYEQYV. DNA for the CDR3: TGCAGTGCTAGAGATCCTGGGACTAGTTATGAGCAGTACGTC.

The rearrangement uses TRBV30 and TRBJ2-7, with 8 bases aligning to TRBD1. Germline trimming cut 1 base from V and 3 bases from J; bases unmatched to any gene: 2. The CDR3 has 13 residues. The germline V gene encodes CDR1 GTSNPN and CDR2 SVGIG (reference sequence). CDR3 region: CAWSADRGYEQYV. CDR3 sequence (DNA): TGTGCCTGGAGTGCCGACAGGGGCTACGAGCAGTACGTC.

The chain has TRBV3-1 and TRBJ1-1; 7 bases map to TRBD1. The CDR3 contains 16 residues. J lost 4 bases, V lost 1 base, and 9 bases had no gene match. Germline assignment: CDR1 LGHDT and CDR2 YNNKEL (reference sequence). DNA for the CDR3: TGTGCCAGCAGCCAAGCTCCCGACAGGGTACGCACTGAAGCTTTCTTT. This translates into CASSQAPDRVRTEAFF.

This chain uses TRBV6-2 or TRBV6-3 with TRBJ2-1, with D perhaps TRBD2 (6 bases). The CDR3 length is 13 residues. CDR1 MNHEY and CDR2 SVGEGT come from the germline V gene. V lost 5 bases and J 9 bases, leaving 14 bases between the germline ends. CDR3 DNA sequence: TGTGCCAGCAGTCTGGAGACTAGAACTGAGCAGTTCTTC. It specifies CASSLETRTEQFF.

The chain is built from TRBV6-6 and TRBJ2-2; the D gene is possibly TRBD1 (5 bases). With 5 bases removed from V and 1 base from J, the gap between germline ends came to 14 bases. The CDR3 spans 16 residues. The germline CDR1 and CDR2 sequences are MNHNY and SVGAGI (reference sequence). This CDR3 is CASSPGRTLNTGELFF. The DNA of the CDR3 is TGTGCCAGCAGTCCTGGTAGGACACTGAACACCGGGGAGCTGTTTTTT.

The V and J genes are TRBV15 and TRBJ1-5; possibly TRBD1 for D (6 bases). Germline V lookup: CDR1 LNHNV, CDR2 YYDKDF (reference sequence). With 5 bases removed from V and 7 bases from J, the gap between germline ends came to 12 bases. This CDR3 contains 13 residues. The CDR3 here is CATSEQGDQPQHF. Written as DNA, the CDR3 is TGTGCCACCAGCGAACAGGGAGACCAGCCCCAGCATTTT. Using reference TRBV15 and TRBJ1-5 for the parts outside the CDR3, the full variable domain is DAMVIQNPRYQVTQFGKPVTLSCSQTLNHNVMYWYQQKSSQAPKLLFHYYDKDFNNEADTPDNFQSRRPNTSFCFLDIRSPGLGDTAMYLCATSEQGDQPQHFGDGTRLSIL.

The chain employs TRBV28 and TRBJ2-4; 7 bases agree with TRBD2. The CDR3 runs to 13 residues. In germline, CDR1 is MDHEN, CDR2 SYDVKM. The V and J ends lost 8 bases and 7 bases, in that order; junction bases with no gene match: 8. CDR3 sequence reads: CASETREGNIQYF. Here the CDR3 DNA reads TGTGCCAGCGAAACCAGGGAGGGGAACATTCAGTACTTC.

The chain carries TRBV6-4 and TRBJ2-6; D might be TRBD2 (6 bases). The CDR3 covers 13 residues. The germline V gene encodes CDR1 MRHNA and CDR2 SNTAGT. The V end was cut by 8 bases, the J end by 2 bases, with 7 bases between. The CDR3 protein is CASGGTGANVLTF. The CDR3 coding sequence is TGTGCCAGCGGGGGGACTGGGGCCAACGTCCTGACTTTC.

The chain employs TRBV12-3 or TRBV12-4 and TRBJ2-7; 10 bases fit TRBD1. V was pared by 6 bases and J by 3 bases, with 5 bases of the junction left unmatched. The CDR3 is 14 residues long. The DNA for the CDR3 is TGTGCCAGCAGGTTCGGGACAGGGGTCTACGAGCAGTACTTC. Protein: CASRFGTGVYEQYF.

The CDR3 region has the DNA TGTGCCAGCATCCCGCGGGGCGGGATCTACAATGAGCAGTTCTTC. Protein: CASIPRGGIYNEQFF. The V and J genes are TRBV7-2 and TRBJ2-1, with a weak D call TRBD2 (6 bases). Trimming took 7 bases from V and 3 from J, leaving 16 bases between them. In germline, CDR1 is SGHTA, CDR2 FQGNSA. The CDR3 loop spans 15 amino acids. Looking up the rest from reference TRBV7-2 and TRBJ2-1 gives the full variable domain: GAGVSQSPSNKVTEKGKDVELRCDPISGHTALYWYRQSLGQGLEFLIYFQGNSAPDKSGLPSDRFSAERTGGSVSTLTIQRTQQEDSAVYLCASIPRGGIYNEQFFGPGTRLTVL.

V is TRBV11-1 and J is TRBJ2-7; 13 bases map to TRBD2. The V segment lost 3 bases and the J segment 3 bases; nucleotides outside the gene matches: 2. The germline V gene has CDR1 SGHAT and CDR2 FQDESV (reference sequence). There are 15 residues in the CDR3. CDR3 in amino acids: CASSFGLAGDYEQYV. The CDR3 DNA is TGTGCCAGCAGCTTCGGACTAGCGGGAGACTACGAGCAGTACGTC.